A single TCR beta chain is shown here with its context. Time point specified: newly diagnosed GD, antithyroid drugs for less than 3 months. Construction of the TCR library relied on RNA isolated from PBMCs. One endocrinology department in Xi'an, China, was where patients came from. The length of the CDR3 is 17 residues. Germline V gives CDR1 MNHNS, CDR2 SASEGT. J was trimmed by 8 bases and V by 2 bases; bases with no gene match: 11. Assembly of TCR beta libraries relied on iRepertoire HTBI primers together with Arm-PCR of CDR3 regions. TCRdb re-derived calls from the multiplex PCR reads in MiXCR, one entry per CDR3 protein. The sample yields 200,000 to 250,000 distinct CDR3 sequences, around 20% seen once. This record comes from a study of regulatory T cells in long-lasting Graves disease.

The clonotype comes from a female donor with Graves disease. This sample comprised peripheral blood mononuclear cells (PBMCs), obtained at new diagnosis, from a patient treated with antithyroid drugs. The chain has TRBV6-1 and TRBJ1-4, with 10 nucleotides matching TRBD1. CDR3 region: CASSESTGGSSLEKLFF. In nucleotides, the CDR3 is TGTGCCAGCAGTGAATCGACAGGGGGCTCTTCTTTAGAAAAACTGTTTTTT.